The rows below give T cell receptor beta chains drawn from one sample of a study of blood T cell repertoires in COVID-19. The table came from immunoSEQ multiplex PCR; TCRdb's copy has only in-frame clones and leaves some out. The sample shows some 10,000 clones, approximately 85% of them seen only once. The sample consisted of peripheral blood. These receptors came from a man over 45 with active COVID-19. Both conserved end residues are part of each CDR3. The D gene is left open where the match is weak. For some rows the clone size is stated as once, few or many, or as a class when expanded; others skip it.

TGTGCCCGCGTCAGGGGGCGCCCCCACGAGCAGTACTTC | CARVRGRPHEQYF | TRBD1 | TRBV2 | few | TRBJ2-7
TGTGCCAGCAGCCCACCGGGACTAGCGGGACTAGAGACCCAGTACTTC | CASSPPGLAGLETQYF | TRBD2 | TRBV7-8 | . | TRBJ2-5
TGTGCCACCAGCAGACGGGAGCAGCCGAGCACAGATACGCAGTATTTT | CATSRREQPSTDTQYF | . | TRBV15 | . | TRBJ2-3
TGTGCCAGCAGTTTTTTTGAGGCTCTGAATTCACCCCTCCACTTT | CASSFFEALNSPLHF | . | TRBV28 | . | TRBJ1-6
TGTGCCAGCAGCTTACAGGGGGAGTGGGACCGCACAGATACGCAGTATTTT | CASSLQGEWDRTDTQYF | TRBD1 | TRBV5-6 | . | TRBJ2-3
TGTGCCAGCAGTTTATTGAGGAGCTCTGGGGCCAACGTCCTGACTTTC | CASSLLRSSGANVLTF | . | TRBV27 | . | TRBJ2-6
TGCGCCAGCAGTTCTAGCTACACAGATACGCAGTATTTT | CASSSSYTDTQYF | . | TRBV10-1 | . | TRBJ2-3
TGTGCCAGCTCACCACTGGCCAACTACGAGCAGTACTTC | CASSPLANYEQYF | . | TRBV18 | . | TRBJ2-7
TGTGCCAGCAGCTTAGCCCGAGCGGGGATAGGGAGTACGCAGTACTTC | CASSLARAGIGSTQYF | TRBD2 | TRBV7-8 | . | TRBJ2-7
TGTGCCAGCAGCTTAGGGTCTGGACAGGGGTCAGGGTTTAATTCACCCCTCCACTTT | CASSLGSGQGSGFNSPLHF | TRBD1 | TRBV11-2 | once | TRBJ1-6
TGCGCCAGCAGCGGTAGCGGGAATTCCCAAGAGACCCAGTACTTC | CASSGSGNSQETQYF | TRBD2 | TRBV5-1 | once | TRBJ2-5
TGTGCCAGCAGTTTAATTACAGCTTCAAATCAGCCCCAGCATTTT | CASSLITASNQPQHF | . | TRBV28 | . | TRBJ1-5
TGTGCCAGCATCCCAGCGGGAGGGCCGTCCTACGAGCAGTACTTC | CASIPAGGPSYEQYF | TRBD2 | TRBV2 | . | TRBJ2-7
TGTGCCAGTAGTACCATTTTGGGGCCGTCCTACGAGCAGTACTTC | CASSTILGPSYEQYF | . | TRBV19 | few | TRBJ2-7
TGTGCCAGCAGCAACGTGGAGGTGCAAATCTATGGCTACACCTTC | CASSNVEVQIYGYTF | . | TRBV9 | . | TRBJ1-2
TGTGCCATCAGTGAGTCGGGCAGGGTCCGAACCGGGGAGCTGTTTTTT | CAISESGRVRTGELFF | . | TRBV10-3 | . | TRBJ2-2
TGTGCCAGCAGGGAACTCACGGACAGGGCTGGGGCCAACGTCCTGACTTTC | CASRELTDRAGANVLTF | TRBD1 | TRBV28 | few | TRBJ2-6
TGTGCCAGCAGCCCCACAGGGGAAAGTTCACCCCTCCACTTT | CASSPTGESSPLHF | TRBD1 | TRBV7-6 | . | TRBJ1-6
TGTGCCAGCAGCCCCATTCAGGGGAGAGGGCACAATGAGCAGTTCTTC | CASSPIQGRGHNEQFF | . | TRBV7-6 | . | TRBJ2-1
TGTGCCAGCAGTGCTAAGGACAGGTCCTACGAGCAGTACTTC | CASSAKDRSYEQYF | TRBD1 | TRBV25-1 | . | TRBJ2-7
TGTGCCAGCAGTGAAGGGCGGGGGACTAGCGGGAACCAGCAGTTCTTC | CASSEGRGTSGNQQFF | TRBD2 | TRBV25-1 | . | TRBJ2-1
TGTGCCAGTAGTATAACCACCGGAGGGGTGAGCGAGCAGTACTTC | CASSITTGGVSEQYF | . | TRBV19 | . | TRBJ2-7
TGCGCCAGCAGCCGGAGGACAGGGGAACAATTTAGTCTGGTTAGAAACACCATATATTTT | CASSRRTGEQFSLVRNTIYF | TRBD1 | TRBV5-1 | . | TRBJ1-3
TGTGCCAGCTCACCATGGACAGGGGAAGGCTCCTACGAGCAGTACTTC | CASSPWTGEGSYEQYF | TRBD1 | TRBV18 | . | TRBJ2-7
TGTGCCAGCAGGGGGGGAGCCGGGACCGACTACTATGGCTACACCTTC | CASRGGAGTDYYGYTF | . | TRBV2 | . | TRBJ1-2
TGTGCCAGCAGCTTGACAGGGGTACTAGCGGGAGGCGAGCAGTACTTC | CASSLTGVLAGGEQYF | TRBD2 | TRBV5-4 | . | TRBJ2-7
TGTGCCAGCAGCTTAGATGCGGGGCGGGGAGCCAAAAACATTCAGTACTTC | CASSLDAGRGAKNIQYF | . | TRBV11-3 | . | TRBJ2-4
TGTGCCAGCACCCCAAGTAGGGACAGGGGTAATCCGAACACCGGGGAGCTGTTTTTT | CASTPSRDRGNPNTGELFF | TRBD1 | TRBV3-1/TRBV3-2 | . | TRBJ2-2
TGTGCCAGCAGTCCTCGGACAGGGTACAGCGAAAACACTGAAGCTTTCTTT | CASSPRTGYSENTEAFF | TRBD1 | TRBV27 | . | TRBJ1-1
TGTGCCAGCAGCACTGGGGGGACTAGTACAGATACGCAGTATTTT | CASSTGGTSTDTQYF | TRBD2 | TRBV7-3 | . | TRBJ2-3
TGTGCCTGGAGTAGAACCCGGGATTATGGCTACACCTTC | CAWSRTRDYGYTF | . | TRBV30 | . | TRBJ1-2
TGTGCCAGCAGCCCCGCGGGGTGGGGGTACGAGCAGTACTTC | CASSPAGWGYEQYF | . | TRBV11-2 | . | TRBJ2-7
TGTGCCAGCAGCTTAGGGGCTAGCGGGAGTTTCAACGAGCAGTACTTC | CASSLGASGSFNEQYF | TRBD2 | TRBV7-2 | . | TRBJ2-7
TGTGCCAGCGCCGAGACTAGCTACAATGAGCAGTTCTTC | CASAETSYNEQFF | . | TRBV6-5 | . | TRBJ2-1
TGTGCCAGAAGCTTGGCACAACTAGCGGGAGGGACCAGTACTAGCACAGATACGCAGTATTTT | CARSLAQLAGGTSTSTDTQYF | TRBD2 | TRBV5-3 | . | TRBJ2-3
TGTGCCAGCAGCCAAGGGATGGGGAATATTAACGGGGGACTGTTTTTT | CASSQGMGNINGGLFF | . | TRBV7-9 | . | TRBJ1-4
TGTGCCAGCAGTTTATCTAGCTCTGGAAACACCATATATTTT | CASSLSSSGNTIYF | . | TRBV27 | few | TRBJ1-3
TGTGCCAGCAGCACACCTGTTCGGACAGAGATGCAAGAGACCCAGTACTTC | CASSTPVRTEMQETQYF | . | TRBV7-9 | . | TRBJ2-5
TGTGCCAGCAGCTGGGGCGGGGACAGGGAAGTGACTAGGCACACAGATACGCAGTATTTT | CASSWGGDREVTRHTDTQYF | TRBD1 | TRBV13 | . | TRBJ2-3
TGTGCCAGCAGTGTACAGGGAAGGGACACTGAAGCTTTCTTT | CASSVQGRDTEAFF | . | TRBV25-1 | . | TRBJ1-1
TGTGCCAGCAGCCAAGATTCCGGGTTCGGCGGGGGAGCGGGAAATGAGCAGTTCTTC | CASSQDSGFGGGAGNEQFF | TRBD2 | TRBV14 | . | TRBJ2-1
TGTGCCAGCAGTTACGGTTTCAACAGTCGAGATGAGCAGTTCTTC | CASSYGFNSRDEQFF | . | TRBV6-5 | . | TRBJ2-1
TGTGCCAGAAGTCTGATAGACACCGGGGAGCTGTTTTTT | CARSLIDTGELFF | . | TRBV6-5 | . | TRBJ2-2
TGTGCCAGCAGCCCTAGCGGCGGAGCCCCCTTCGACAATGAGCAGTTCTTC | CASSPSGGAPFDNEQFF | TRBD2 | TRBV3-1/TRBV3-2 | . | TRBJ2-1
TGTGCCAGCAGTTTACGGCAGGGAATAGGCACAATGACCAATTCACCCCTCCACTTT | CASSLRQGIGTMTNSPLHF | . | TRBV28 | . | TRBJ1-6
TGTGCCAGTAGTATAGGTCTAGCGGGAGGTGAGGAGCTGTTTTTT | CASSIGLAGGEELFF | TRBD2 | TRBV19 | . | TRBJ2-2
TGTGCCAGCAGGGGGACAGCCTCCTACGAGCAGTACTTC | CASRGTASYEQYF | TRBD1 | TRBV27 | . | TRBJ2-7
TGTGCCATCAACGTCCCAGGGAACTATGGCTACACCTTC | CAINVPGNYGYTF | . | TRBV10-3 | . | TRBJ1-2
TGTGCCAGCACCCGAGGGACAGGGGAGAGCAATGAGCAGTTCTTC | CASTRGTGESNEQFF | TRBD1 | TRBV6-5 | . | TRBJ2-1
TGTGCCAGCAGAGAGGGTCGACGGGCGAACACTGAAGCTTTCTTT | CASREGRRANTEAFF | . | TRBV2 | . | TRBJ1-1
TGCGCCAGCAGCTTAGGACAAACGAACACCGGGGAGCTGTTTTTT | CASSLGQTNTGELFF | . | TRBV5-1 | . | TRBJ2-2